These 7 T cell receptor beta chains share one sample of origin, sequenced in a study of T cell repertoires in cytomegalovirus infection. TCRdb recomputed calls from the reads with MiXCR, one row per CDR3 protein. Of 100,000 to 150,000 distinct CDR3 sequences listed, roughly a quarter are singletons. No antigen has been identified for these receptors. Material: PBMCs, sequenced either directly or after in vitro stimulation (not recorded which). The receptors shown here come from a human donor in good health (CMV status not recorded). Some clones in this sample may be carry-over from other donors' samples.

This clonotype was seen a handful of times. The genes are TRBV28 and TRBJ1-5; D gene ambiguous. Germline assignment: CDR1 MDHEN and CDR2 SYDVKM. This CDR3 spans 12 amino acids. Trimming shortened V by 6 bases and J by 6 bases, and 9 bases separated the two germline ends. The CDR3 spells CASRSLLQPQHF. The CDR3 DNA reads as TGTGCCAGCAGATCGCTTCTTCAGCCCCAGCATTTT.

This sequence joins TRBV12-3 or TRBV12-4 and TRBJ1-4; 7 bases fit TRBD1. The CDR3 has 14 residues. V trimming: 6 bases; J trimming: 6 bases; junction bases outside the gene matches: 7. The CDR3 nucleotides are TGTGCCAGCAGCCAGGACAGGTGGGATGAAAAACTGTTTTTT. Its protein product is CASSQDRWDEKLFF.

A few counts support this clonotype. The chain links TRBV11-2 to TRBJ2-1; D uncertain. CDR1 and CDR2 (germline): SGHAT, FQNNGV. CDR3 length: 16 amino acids. Between the trimmed V and J ends, which lost 2 bases and 8 bases, there was a span of 19 bases. CDR3 DNA sequence: TGTGCCAGCAGCTTACGCTGGCCTCTACCAGGCGATGAGCAGTTCTTC. This gives the protein CASSLRWPLPGDEQFF.

The V and J genes are TRBV6-6 and TRBJ2-1; 12 bases line up with TRBD2. CDR1 MNHNY and CDR2 SVGAGI come from the germline V gene (reference sequence). J lost 9 bases, V lost 11 bases, and 17 bases had no gene match. This CDR3 is 16 amino acids long. CDR3 protein: CARTSPAASGRAEQFF. CDR3 nucleotides: TGTGCCCGCACCTCCCCGGCGGCTAGCGGGAGGGCTGAGCAGTTCTTC.

This clonotype was observed many times. The chain has TRBV7-2 and TRBJ2-1; 8 bases are a match to TRBD2. Germline V gives CDR1 SGHTA, CDR2 FQGNSA. This CDR3 has 16 residues. Unmatched junction bases numbered 16, after V lost 5 bases and J lost 10 bases. The CDR3 region has the DNA TGTGCCAGCAGCCTCGATTATAGCGGGATTTTGACCGAGCAGTTCTTC. Translation gives CASSLDYSGILTEQFF.

This clonotype was observed at least ten times. The rearrangement uses TRBV7-2 and TRBJ2-2; no firm D call. CDR1 is SGHTA and CDR2 is FQGNSA in the germline V gene. The CDR3 is 16 amino acids. V was trimmed by 1 base and J by 0 bases, leaving 9 bases between them. CDR3 region: CASSLGPVTNTGELFF. The CDR3, as DNA: TGTGCCAGCAGCTTAGGTCCGGTTACGAACACCGGGGAGCTGTTTTTT.

The rearrangement joins TRBV3-1 to TRBJ2-3; 15 nucleotides align to TRBD2. Germline V gene sequence: CDR1 LGHDT, CDR2 YNNKEL (reference sequence). Unmatched junction bases numbered 9, after V lost 2 bases and J lost 3 bases. The CDR3 runs to 19 residues. CDR3 loop: CASSQRRLGTSGRTDTQYF. CDR3 in DNA: TGTGCCAGCAGCCAAAGACGTCTCGGGACTAGCGGGAGGACAGATACGCAGTATTTT.